This is a list of T cell receptor beta chains from one sample in a study of T-cell memory formation after mild COVID-19. TCRdb recomputed calls from the 5' RACE reads with MiXCR, one row per CDR3 protein. The profile shows about 340,000 distinct CDR3 sequences, approximately 15% of them singletons. Sequenced sample: PBMCs or a T cell subset sorted from them (not recorded which). These receptors were taken from a man between 18 and 35 years old who had mild COVID-19 (a few samples of this study predate the infection). Cell type and time point are not known. The CDR3 runs from the conserved cysteine through the conserved F or W. The order of the fields is D gene, clone size, J gene, V gene, CDR3 DNA, CDR3 protein. The D gene is left open where the match is weak. Not every row has a clone size; where given, it reads once, few, many or a size class.

D gene: TRBD2
clone size: few
J gene: TRBJ2-5
V gene: TRBV6-6
CDR3 DNA: TGTGCCAGCACTACGTACAGCGGGGGCCCCCAAGAGACCCAGTACTTC
CDR3 protein: CASTTYSGGPQETQYF

D gene: .
clone size: .
J gene: TRBJ2-5
V gene: TRBV7-8
CDR3 DNA: TGTGCCAGCAGCTTAAAGCTAGCTCGAGAGACCCAGTACTTC
CDR3 protein: CASSLKLARETQYF

D gene: TRBD2
clone size: .
J gene: TRBJ2-2
V gene: TRBV6-1
CDR3 DNA: TGTGCCAGCAGTGAAGGGGCTAGCGGTTTGAGGGAGCTGTTTTTT
CDR3 protein: CASSEGASGLRELFF

D gene: TRBD1
clone size: many
J gene: TRBJ2-1
V gene: TRBV20-1
CDR3 DNA: TGCAGTGCTAGAGTCGCCGGGACAGGGGGCAATGAGCAGTTCTTC
CDR3 protein: CSARVAGTGGNEQFF

D gene: .
clone size: many
J gene: TRBJ1-1
V gene: TRBV4-3
CDR3 DNA: TGCGCCAGCAGCCAAGATATGGGGAACACTGAAGCTTTCTTT
CDR3 protein: CASSQDMGNTEAFF

D gene: TRBD2
clone size: few
J gene: TRBJ2-1
V gene: TRBV10-2
CDR3 DNA: TGCGCCACCTCACCCGGGGGGGCCTCCTACAATGAGCAGTTCTTC
CDR3 protein: CATSPGGASYNEQFF

D gene: .
clone size: few
J gene: TRBJ1-5
V gene: TRBV12-3/TRBV12-4
CDR3 DNA: TGTGCCAGCACCTCAGGGGCCCAGCCCCAGCATTTT
CDR3 protein: CASTSGAQPQHF

D gene: TRBD2
clone size: .
J gene: TRBJ2-7
V gene: TRBV7-2
CDR3 DNA: TGTGCCAGCAGCCACCAACCCGGGGAGGGCATTCCCTACGAGCAGTACTTC
CDR3 protein: CASSHQPGEGIPYEQYF

D gene: .
clone size: few
J gene: TRBJ2-1
V gene: TRBV11-1
CDR3 DNA: TGTGCCAGCAGACAATCAGGGGAGGAGCAGTTCTTC
CDR3 protein: CASRQSGEEQFF

D gene: .
clone size: few
J gene: TRBJ2-4
V gene: TRBV19
CDR3 DNA: TGTGCCAGTAGTATGGGGGTACAGCGTTTAGGGGCCAAAAACATTCAGTACTTC
CDR3 protein: CASSMGVQRLGAKNIQYF

D gene: TRBD1
clone size: .
J gene: TRBJ1-5
V gene: TRBV29-1
CDR3 DNA: TGCAGCGTTGAAGTTACAGGGGATCAGCCCCAGCATTTT
CDR3 protein: CSVEVTGDQPQHF

D gene: .
clone size: few
J gene: TRBJ2-3
V gene: TRBV19
CDR3 DNA: TGTGCCAGTAAAAACGCGGGACAGCTCACAGATACGCAGTATTTT
CDR3 protein: CASKNAGQLTDTQYF

D gene: TRBD1
clone size: .
J gene: TRBJ1-2
V gene: TRBV11-2
CDR3 DNA: TGTGCCAGCAGCCGGACAGGGGAAGGTGGCTACACCTTC
CDR3 protein: CASSRTGEGGYTF

D gene: .
clone size: .
J gene: TRBJ1-2
V gene: TRBV27
CDR3 DNA: TGTGCCAGCAGTTTAGTACAGGGAGGTTCTGGCTACACCTTC
CDR3 protein: CASSLVQGGSGYTF

D gene: .
clone size: few
J gene: TRBJ2-1
V gene: TRBV5-1
CDR3 DNA: TGCGCCAGCAGCTTGTCGGCGAATGAGCAGTTCTTC
CDR3 protein: CASSLSANEQFF

D gene: .
clone size: few
J gene: TRBJ1-1
V gene: TRBV12-3/TRBV12-4
CDR3 DNA: TGTGCCAGCAGTTTGGGCTTTGCCCTAGGGAACACTGAAGCTTTCTTT
CDR3 protein: CASSLGFALGNTEAFF

D gene: TRBD2
clone size: once
J gene: TRBJ2-5
V gene: TRBV29-1
CDR3 DNA: TGCAGCGTTGACGGACTAGAGGGTTCACAAGAGACCCAGTACTTC
CDR3 protein: CSVDGLEGSQETQYF

D gene: .
clone size: .
J gene: TRBJ2-7
V gene: TRBV6-5
CDR3 DNA: TGTGCCAGCAGTTACTTCAGGGGTCGGTACGAGCAGTACTTC
CDR3 protein: CASSYFRGRYEQYF

D gene: .
clone size: few
J gene: TRBJ2-1
V gene: TRBV15
CDR3 DNA: TGTGCCACCAGCAGAGGGGCCCTATCCTACAATGAGCAGTTCTTC
CDR3 protein: CATSRGALSYNEQFF

D gene: .
clone size: .
J gene: TRBJ2-1
V gene: TRBV11-2
CDR3 DNA: TGTGCCAGCAGCTTAGGACGCCTGGGGGATGAGCAGTTCTTC
CDR3 protein: CASSLGRLGDEQFF

D gene: .
clone size: many
J gene: TRBJ1-5
V gene: TRBV12-3/TRBV12-4
CDR3 DNA: TGTGCCAGCAGTTTGCGGAGTGGCAATCAGCCCCAGCATTTT
CDR3 protein: CASSLRSGNQPQHF

D gene: TRBD2
clone size: few
J gene: TRBJ2-2
V gene: TRBV12-3/TRBV12-4
CDR3 DNA: TGTGCCAGCAGATTCGCTAGCGGGGGGGTCGGGGAGCTGTTTTTT
CDR3 protein: CASRFASGGVGELFF

D gene: .
clone size: .
J gene: TRBJ1-2
V gene: TRBV6-5
CDR3 DNA: TGTGCCAGCAGCGATCCGAACCGCAATGGCTACACCTTC
CDR3 protein: CASSDPNRNGYTF

D gene: .
clone size: few
J gene: TRBJ1-4
V gene: TRBV14
CDR3 DNA: TGTGCCAGCAGCCAGCAGGGATGGGATGAAAAACTGTTTTTT
CDR3 protein: CASSQQGWDEKLFF

D gene: TRBD2
clone size: few
J gene: TRBJ2-1
V gene: TRBV29-1
CDR3 DNA: TGCAGCGTTGAAGCTAGCGGGGGGAATTCCTACAATGAGCAGTTCTTC
CDR3 protein: CSVEASGGNSYNEQFF

D gene: TRBD1
clone size: .
J gene: TRBJ1-4
V gene: TRBV20-1
CDR3 DNA: TGCAGTGCTAGACCCCGCCAGGGGGCGGCTAATGAAAAACTGTTTTTT
CDR3 protein: CSARPRQGAANEKLFF

D gene: .
clone size: .
J gene: TRBJ1-2
V gene: TRBV5-1
CDR3 DNA: TGCGCCAGCAGCACCACAACAGGGACCGGTAACTATGGCTACACCTTC
CDR3 protein: CASSTTTGTGNYGYTF

D gene: .
clone size: many
J gene: TRBJ1-2
V gene: TRBV12-3/TRBV12-4
CDR3 DNA: TGTGCCAGCAGTTTACAGGGGTTTAACTATGGCTACACCTTC
CDR3 protein: CASSLQGFNYGYTF

D gene: .
clone size: few
J gene: TRBJ1-2
V gene: TRBV7-2
CDR3 DNA: TGTGCCAGCAGCTCAACGACACGGAAGGGCTATGGCTACACCTTC
CDR3 protein: CASSSTTRKGYGYTF

D gene: .
clone size: few
J gene: TRBJ2-3
V gene: TRBV29-1
CDR3 DNA: TGCAGCGTTGTTGAGCCCTATGGGGATACGCAGTATTTT
CDR3 protein: CSVVEPYGDTQYF

D gene: .
clone size: few
J gene: TRBJ1-6
V gene: TRBV27
CDR3 DNA: TGTGCCAGTCGCCCCGTGACAGATTATAATTCACCCCTCCACTTT
CDR3 protein: CASRPVTDYNSPLHF

D gene: .
clone size: .
J gene: TRBJ2-3
V gene: TRBV5-1
CDR3 DNA: TGCGCCAGCAGCTTTAGTGGCGCTACTGATACGCAGTATTTT
CDR3 protein: CASSFSGATDTQYF

D gene: .
clone size: few
J gene: TRBJ1-1
V gene: TRBV7-2
CDR3 DNA: TGTGCCAGCAGCTCCGACCCTAACACTGAAGCTTTCTTT
CDR3 protein: CASSSDPNTEAFF

D gene: TRBD1
clone size: many
J gene: TRBJ2-4
V gene: TRBV5-1
CDR3 DNA: TGCGCCAGCAGCTTATCGACAGGGGCCAAAAACATTCAGTACTTC
CDR3 protein: CASSLSTGAKNIQYF

D gene: .
clone size: .
J gene: TRBJ2-3
V gene: TRBV23-1
CDR3 DNA: TGCGTCCGGGACTCTCCCACAGATACGCAGTATTTT
CDR3 protein: CVRDSPTDTQYF

D gene: TRBD1
clone size: .
J gene: TRBJ2-3
V gene: TRBV28
CDR3 DNA: TGTGCCAGCAGTTTATGGGGGACAGGGTCCAAGGATACGCAGTATTTT
CDR3 protein: CASSLWGTGSKDTQYF

D gene: .
clone size: few
J gene: TRBJ1-1
V gene: TRBV5-1
CDR3 DNA: TGCGCCAGCAGCTTGGTGGAGGGGACGAACACTGAAGCTTTCTTT
CDR3 protein: CASSLVEGTNTEAFF

D gene: TRBD1
clone size: few
J gene: TRBJ1-6
V gene: TRBV4-3
CDR3 DNA: TGCGCCAGCAGCCAAGATACATCGACAGGGGTATCTTCACCCCTCCACTTT
CDR3 protein: CASSQDTSTGVSSPLHF

D gene: .
clone size: few
J gene: TRBJ1-2
V gene: TRBV7-9
CDR3 DNA: TGTGCCAGCAGCTTGACGGACGGGGGAGGCTACACCTTC
CDR3 protein: CASSLTDGGGYTF

D gene: .
clone size: .
J gene: TRBJ1-1
V gene: TRBV16
CDR3 DNA: TGTGCCAGCAGCCAATCGGGCAGGAACACTGAAGCTTTCTTT
CDR3 protein: CASSQSGRNTEAFF

D gene: .
clone size: .
J gene: TRBJ1-5
V gene: TRBV4-1
CDR3 DNA: TGCGCCAGCAGCCAGGTACGAGAAAATAGCAATCAGCCCCAGCATTTT
CDR3 protein: CASSQVRENSNQPQHF